This is a list of T cell receptor beta chains from one sample in a study of CD8 T cells in ankylosing spondylitis. TCRdb fed the 5' RACE reads into MiXCR, producing one record per CDR3 protein. The data show some 200,000 distinct CDR3 sequences, 20% to 30% seen once. Sequencing was carried out using blood, either unsorted or a sorted T cell fraction (not recorded which). Receptor source: a male donor with ankylosing spondylitis or in good health (not recorded which). The CDR3 runs from the conserved cysteine through the conserved F or W. D genes are given only for firm matches. The size of a clone is reported for some rows only, either as once, few or many, or as a class for expanded clones.

clone_size cdr3_length j_call v_call d_call cdr3_nt cdr3_aa
many 15 TRBJ2-5 TRBV12-3/TRBV12-4 . TGTGCCAGCAGTTTAGGCGTGGGGCAACAAGAGACCCAGTACTTC CASSLGVGQQETQYF
. 15 TRBJ2-2 TRBV20-1 TRBD2 TGCAGTGCTAGCTGGACTAGCGGGAACACCGGGGAGCTGTTTTTT CSASWTSGNTGELFF
. 11 TRBJ2-5 TRBV20-1 . TGCAGTGCTCGACCCCAAGAGACCCAGTACTTC CSARPQETQYF
. 12 TRBJ1-5 TRBV6-5 . TGTGCCAGCAGTTATCTGGGTCAGCCCCAGCATTTT CASSYLGQPQHF
many 11 TRBJ2-7 TRBV10-3 . TGTGCCATCAGCCCGGGGGTGGAGCAGTACTTC CAISPGVEQYF
. 15 TRBJ2-7 TRBV25-1 . TGTGCCAGCAGTGAATATGGGGTCGGAGGTTACGAGCAGTACTTC CASSEYGVGGYEQYF
. 13 TRBJ2-7 TRBV12-3/TRBV12-4 . TGTGCCAGCAGCTTGGGACATAACTACGAGCAGTACTTC CASSLGHNYEQYF
many 12 TRBJ2-1 TRBV10-3 TRBD1 TGTGCCATCAGAGGACAGGGGGTTGAGCAGTTCTTC CAIRGQGVEQFF
many 13 TRBJ1-1 TRBV4-1 . TGCGCCAGCAGCCAAGGCAGGGGAACTGAAGCTTTCTTT CASSQGRGTEAFF
. 14 TRBJ2-3 TRBV29-1 TRBD2 TGCAGCGTAAGAAGACGGGACTACACAGATACGCAGTATTTT CSVRRRDYTDTQYF
. 15 TRBJ1-1 TRBV6-1 . TGTGCCAGCAGCCCCCTTGGAGGGGGGTACACTGAAGCTTTCTTT CASSPLGGGYTEAFF
. 17 TRBJ2-1 TRBV20-1 TRBD2 TGCAGTGCTAGGGGGGTAATAGCGGGAGAATGGGGAATCGAGCAGTTCTTC CSARGVIAGEWGIEQFF
many 15 TRBJ2-2 TRBV12-3/TRBV12-4 . TGTGCCAGCAGGGTGGCCTTGAAAAACACCGGGGAGCTGTTTTTT CASRVALKNTGELFF
. 13 TRBJ2-7 TRBV4-3 . TGCGCCAGCAGCCAAGGCCAGTACTGCGAGCAGTACTTC CASSQGQYCEQYF
many 15 TRBJ2-1 TRBV7-8 . TGTGCCAGCAGCTCTACTAGCAGCCACTCCAATGAGCAGTTCTTC CASSSTSSHSNEQFF
many 17 TRBJ2-3 TRBV3-1 TRBD2 TGTGCCAGCAGCCAAGATAGGCTAGCGGGAGGTGGAGATACGCAGTATTTT CASSQDRLAGGGDTQYF
many 21 TRBJ2-3 TRBV12-3/TRBV12-4 TRBD2 TGTGCCAGCAGTTTCCGCGCCCCGTGGACTAGCGCGAAACCTAGCACAGATACGCAGTATTTT CASSFRAPWTSAKPSTDTQYF
many 13 TRBJ2-1 TRBV20-1 . TGCAGTGCTAGGCTAGCGAGGTACAATGAGCAGTTCTTC CSARLARYNEQFF
. 15 TRBJ2-7 TRBV15 . TGTGCCACCAGCAGTGGCCCGGCGGGAATATACGAGCAGTACTTC CATSSGPAGIYEQYF
. 16 TRBJ2-7 TRBV19 TRBD2 TGTGCCAGTAGTCATTGGACTAGCGGGAGATCCCACGAGCAGTACTTC CASSHWTSGRSHEQYF
. 12 TRBJ2-7 TRBV6-5 . TGTGCCAGCAGGGACGGACCCTACGAGCAGTACTTC CASRDGPYEQYF
few 19 TRBJ2-3 TRBV20-1 TRBD2 TGCAGTGCTAGAGATCAGAAGACTAGCGGGAGGGGGGGCGGCGATACGCAGTATTTT CSARDQKTSGRGGGDTQYF
. 17 TRBJ2-4 TRBV20-1 TRBD2 TGCAGTGCTAGTTCATCTCGTCAGCGGGAGAGCAAAAACATTCAGTACTTC CSASSSRQRESKNIQYF
. 13 TRBJ2-1 TRBV20-1 . TGCAGTCCAACGGCCCGGGCCCACAATGAGCAGTTCTTC CSPTARAHNEQFF
. 16 TRBJ2-3 TRBV18 TRBD2 TGTGCCAGCTCACGAGACGCTAGCGGGAGCACAGATACGCAGTATTTT CASSRDASGSTDTQYF
once 16 TRBJ1-1 TRBV9 . TGTGCCAGCAGCGTAGCTTCCCGGGCGGCAGGCACTGAAGCTTTCTTT CASSVASRAAGTEAFF
. 18 TRBJ2-1 TRBV20-1 TRBD2 TGCAGTGCTAGTAACTCTCTTTGGGCGGGAGTGATCGGGCATGAGCAGTTCTTC CSASNSLWAGVIGHEQFF
many 15 TRBJ1-2 TRBV5-1 TRBD1 TGCGCCAGCAGCTTGCGACAGGGGGAGGTCTATGGCTACACCTTC CASSLRQGEVYGYTF
. 16 TRBJ2-2 TRBV20-1 TRBD2 TGCAGTGCTAGAGTGACTAGCGGGACGAACACCGGGGAGCTGTTTTTT CSARVTSGTNTGELFF
many 16 TRBJ2-3 TRBV4-3 TRBD2 TGCGCCAGCAGCCAAGGACTAGCGTCTAGCACAGATACGCAGTATTTT CASSQGLASSTDTQYF
many 12 TRBJ2-7 TRBV20-1 . TGCAGTGCTAGAGAATCTCTCTACGAGCAGTACTTC CSARESLYEQYF
. 16 TRBJ2-3 TRBV20-1 TRBD2 TGCAGTGCTAGAGTAGGACTAGCGGGAGGGCCTGATACGCAGTATTTT CSARVGLAGGPDTQYF
. 14 TRBJ2-7 TRBV13 . TGTGCCAGCAGCTTCGGGACTGGCTCCTACGAGCAGTACTTC CASSFGTGSYEQYF
many 15 TRBJ2-2 TRBV5-7 . TGTGCCAGGCCCATTCGCTGGGGGGAAGGCGGGGAGCTGTTTTTT CARPIRWGEGGELFF
few 15 TRBJ2-1 TRBV20-1 TRBD2 TGCAGTGCTAGAGACGGTAGCGGGAGGGCCATTGAGCAGTTCTTC CSARDGSGRAIEQFF
. 12 TRBJ1-1 TRBV10-3 . TGTGCCATCAGTACGTCAGGGGATGAAGCTTTCTTT CAISTSGDEAFF
. 14 TRBJ2-7 TRBV11-1 . TGTGCCAGCAGCTTAGGCGGGCTTTCCTACGAGCAGTACTTC CASSLGGLSYEQYF
many 13 TRBJ2-1 TRBV3-1 . TGTGCCAGCAGCCAGGGACTCGGGCATGAGCAGTTCTTC CASSQGLGHEQFF
. 10 TRBJ1-2 TRBV20-1 . TGCAGTGCTCCGGAACTAGGCTGCACCTTC CSAPELGCTF
. 13 TRBJ1-1 TRBV20-1 . TGCAGTGCTGAGACCGGAGAGAACACTGAAGCTTTCTTT CSAETGENTEAFF
. 14 TRBJ2-4 TRBV20-1 TRBD1 TGCAGTGCTAGTAAGACAGGGTCCAAAAACATTCAGTACTTC CSASKTGSKNIQYF
many 14 TRBJ2-1 TRBV3-1 . TGTGCCAGCAGCCATGCCGGCCCCTACAATGAGCAGTTCTTC CASSHAGPYNEQFF
many 18 TRBJ2-3 TRBV11-2 TRBD2 TGTGCCAGCAGCTTACAACCAAAACTAGCGGGAAGCACAGATACGCAGTATTTT CASSLQPKLAGSTDTQYF
. 12 TRBJ1-6 TRBV20-1 . TGCAGTGCTACACAGGGTAATTCACCCCTCCACTTT CSATQGNSPLHF
. 14 TRBJ2-1 TRBV5-1 . TGCGCCAGTAGCTGGCTGAGGGACGACAATGAGCAGTTCTTC CASSWLRDDNEQFF
many 15 TRBJ2-5 TRBV5-1 . TGCGCCAGCAGCTCGCCGGGACAAGCCCAAGAGACCCAGTACTTC CASSSPGQAQETQYF
. 14 TRBJ2-7 TRBV20-1 TRBD2 TGCAGTGCTAGAGCACTAGCGGGATCCTACGAGCAGTACTTC CSARALAGSYEQYF
many 14 TRBJ2-1 TRBV2 TRBD1 TGTGCCAGCATCGGACAGGGGTCCTACAATGAGCAGTTCTTC CASIGQGSYNEQFF
many 15 TRBJ2-1 TRBV7-9 . TGTGCCAGCAGCTTAGAGACTAGAGGCCACAATGAGCAGTTCTTC CASSLETRGHNEQFF
. 14 TRBJ2-1 TRBV25-1 . TGTGCCAGCAGTGGCCGGGACACCAACAATGAGCAGTTCTTC CASSGRDTNNEQFF
few 14 TRBJ2-5 TRBV15 TRBD1 TGTGCCATACGACAGGGTCTGGCGCAAGAGACCCAGTACTTC CAIRQGLAQETQYF
many 12 TRBJ1-6 TRBV12-3/TRBV12-4 . TGTGCCAGCAGTCTCGTAGGGTCACCCCTCCACTTT CASSLVGSPLHF